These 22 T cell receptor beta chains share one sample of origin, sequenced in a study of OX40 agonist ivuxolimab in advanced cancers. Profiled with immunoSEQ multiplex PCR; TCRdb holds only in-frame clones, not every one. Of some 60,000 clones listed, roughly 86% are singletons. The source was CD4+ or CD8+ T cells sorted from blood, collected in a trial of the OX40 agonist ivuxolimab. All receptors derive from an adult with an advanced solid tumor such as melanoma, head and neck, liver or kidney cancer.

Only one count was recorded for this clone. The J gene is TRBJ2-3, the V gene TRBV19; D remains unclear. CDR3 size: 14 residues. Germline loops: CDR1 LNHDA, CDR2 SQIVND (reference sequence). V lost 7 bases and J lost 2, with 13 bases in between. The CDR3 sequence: CASTPTGYTDTQYF. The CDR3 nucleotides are TGTGCCAGTACCCCGACTGGTTACACAGATACGCAGTATTTT.

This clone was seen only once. This CDR3 reads CASRASRPSNEQFF. The CDR3 DNA sequence: TGTGCCAGCAGGGCCTCTAGACCCTCGAATGAGCAGTTCTTC. V is TRBV27 and J is TRBJ2-1; no reliable D call. This CDR3 has 14 residues. V was cut by 6 bases and J by 7 bases, with 16 bases left in between. The germline gives CDR1 MNHEY, CDR2 SMNVEV (reference sequence).

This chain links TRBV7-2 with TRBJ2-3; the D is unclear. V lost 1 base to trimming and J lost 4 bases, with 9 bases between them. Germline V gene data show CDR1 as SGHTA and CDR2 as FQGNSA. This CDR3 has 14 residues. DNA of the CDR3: TGTGCCAGCAGCTTAGAATCAGGCCCAGATACGCAGTATTTT. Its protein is CASSLESGPDTQYF.

In nucleotides, the CDR3 is TGTGCCAGCACCGAAGGGTCACCGCTGGGCGGCTACACCTTC. It yields the protein CASTEGSPLGGYTF. V is TRBV2 and J is TRBJ1-2; no definite D call. Germline V gives CDR1 SNHLY, CDR2 FYNNEI. Trimming cost V 7 bases and J 8 bases, with 20 bases left between them. This CDR3 region has 14 residues.

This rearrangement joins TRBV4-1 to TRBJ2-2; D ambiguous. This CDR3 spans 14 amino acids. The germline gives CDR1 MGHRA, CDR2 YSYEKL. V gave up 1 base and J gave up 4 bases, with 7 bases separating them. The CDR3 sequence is CASSQGTITGELFF. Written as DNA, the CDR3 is TGCGCCAGCAGCCAAGGGACCATCACCGGGGAGCTGTTTTTT.

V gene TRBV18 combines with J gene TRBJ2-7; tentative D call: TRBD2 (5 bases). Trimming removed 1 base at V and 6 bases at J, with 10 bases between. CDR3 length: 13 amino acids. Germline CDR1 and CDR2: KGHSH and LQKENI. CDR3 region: CASSPHDRGEQYF. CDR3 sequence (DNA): TGTGCCAGCTCACCACACGACCGGGGCGAGCAGTACTTC.

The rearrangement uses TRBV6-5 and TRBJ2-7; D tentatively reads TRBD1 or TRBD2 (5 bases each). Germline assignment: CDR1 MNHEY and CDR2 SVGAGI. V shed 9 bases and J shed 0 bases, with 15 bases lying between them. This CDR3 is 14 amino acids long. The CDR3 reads CASRDGEFSYEQYF. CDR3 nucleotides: TGTGCCAGTAGGGACGGGGAGTTCTCCTACGAGCAGTACTTC.

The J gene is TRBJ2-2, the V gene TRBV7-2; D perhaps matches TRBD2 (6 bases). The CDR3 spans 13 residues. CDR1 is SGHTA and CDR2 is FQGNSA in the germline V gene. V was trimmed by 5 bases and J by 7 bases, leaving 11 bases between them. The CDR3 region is CASSMDGGGELFF. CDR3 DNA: TGTGCCAGCAGCATGGACGGGGGCGGGGAGCTGTTTTTT.

This CDR3 is CASSSRWGSQETQYF. In DNA, the CDR3 is TGTGCCAGCAGCTCTCGCTGGGGCAGTCAAGAGACCCAGTACTTC. The chain is built from TRBV7-2 and TRBJ2-5, with D maybe TRBD1 (5 bases). Deletions cut 4 bases from V and 2 bases from J, with 14 bases between. Per the germline V gene, CDR1 is SGHTA and CDR2 is FQGNSA. There are 15 residues in the CDR3.

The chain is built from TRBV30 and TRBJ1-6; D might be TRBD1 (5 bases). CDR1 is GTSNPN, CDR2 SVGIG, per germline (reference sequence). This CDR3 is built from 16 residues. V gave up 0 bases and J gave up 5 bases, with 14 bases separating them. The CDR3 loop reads CAWSVIAGWNNSPLHF. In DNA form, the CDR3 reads TGTGCCTGGAGTGTAATTGCAGGGTGGAATAATTCACCCCTCCACTTT. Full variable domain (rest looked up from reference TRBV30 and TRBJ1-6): SQTIHQWPATLVQPVGSPLSLECTVEGTSNPNLYWYRQAAGRGLQLLFYSVGIGQISSEVPQNLSASRPQDRQFILSSKKLLLSDSGFYLCAWSVIAGWNNSPLHFGNGTRLTVT.

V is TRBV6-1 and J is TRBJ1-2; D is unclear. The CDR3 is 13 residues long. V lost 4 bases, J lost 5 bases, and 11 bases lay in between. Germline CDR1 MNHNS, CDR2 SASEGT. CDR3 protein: CASSVSERYGYTF. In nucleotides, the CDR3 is TGTGCCAGCAGTGTATCGGAGAGGTATGGCTACACCTTC.

CDR3 bases: TGTGCCAGCTCACCACTTGGACAGGACTACAATCAGCCCCAGCATTTT. Translated, it gives CASSPLGQDYNQPQHF. The chain employs TRBV18 and TRBJ1-5; 7 positions agree with TRBD1. This CDR3 region has 16 residues. J lost 3 bases, V lost 1 base, and 6 bases had no gene match. Germline V CDR1 and CDR2: KGHSH, LQKENI. Together with reference TRBV18 and TRBJ1-5, the CDR3 gives the full variable domain: NAGVMQNPRHLVRRRGQEARLRCSPMKGHSHVYWYRQLPEEGLKFMVYLQKENIIDESGMPKERFSAEFPKEGPSILRIQQVVRGDSAAYFCASSPLGQDYNQPQHFGDGTRLSIL.

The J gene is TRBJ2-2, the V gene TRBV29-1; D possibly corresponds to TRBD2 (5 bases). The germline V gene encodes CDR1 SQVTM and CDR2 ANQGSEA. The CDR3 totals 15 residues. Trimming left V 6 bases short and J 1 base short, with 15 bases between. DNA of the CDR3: TGCAGCGTCGTCCGCTTACGGGAGAACACCGGGGAGCTGTTTTTT. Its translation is CSVVRLRENTGELFF.

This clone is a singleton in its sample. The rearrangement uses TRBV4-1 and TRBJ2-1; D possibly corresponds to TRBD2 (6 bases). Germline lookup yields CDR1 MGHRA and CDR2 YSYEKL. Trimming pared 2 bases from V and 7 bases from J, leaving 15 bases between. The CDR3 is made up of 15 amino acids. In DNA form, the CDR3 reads TGCGCCAGCAGCCAAATCCGGGACTTCGATAATGAGCAGTTCTTC. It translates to CASSQIRDFDNEQFF.

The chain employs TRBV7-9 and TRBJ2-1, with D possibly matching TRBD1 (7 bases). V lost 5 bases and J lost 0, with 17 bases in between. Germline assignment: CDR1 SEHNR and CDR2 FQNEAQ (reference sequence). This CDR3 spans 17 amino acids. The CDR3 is CASSPMEGQSSYNEQFF. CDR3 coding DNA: TGTGCCAGCAGCCCGATGGAGGGACAGAGCTCCTACAATGAGCAGTTCTTC.

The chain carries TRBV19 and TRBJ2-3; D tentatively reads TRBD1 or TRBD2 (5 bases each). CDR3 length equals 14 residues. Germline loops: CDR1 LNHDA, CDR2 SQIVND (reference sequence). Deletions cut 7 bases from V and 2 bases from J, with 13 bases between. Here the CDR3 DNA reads TGTGCCAGTATGAATTTGGGGGTCACAGATACGCAGTATTTT. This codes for CASMNLGVTDTQYF.

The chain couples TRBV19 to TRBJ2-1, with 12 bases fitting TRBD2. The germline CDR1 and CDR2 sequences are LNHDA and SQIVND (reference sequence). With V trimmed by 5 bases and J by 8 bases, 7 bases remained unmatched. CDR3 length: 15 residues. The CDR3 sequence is CASSLSSGGGDEQFF. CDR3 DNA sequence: TGTGCCAGTAGTCTGTCTAGCGGGGGGGGCGATGAGCAGTTCTTC.

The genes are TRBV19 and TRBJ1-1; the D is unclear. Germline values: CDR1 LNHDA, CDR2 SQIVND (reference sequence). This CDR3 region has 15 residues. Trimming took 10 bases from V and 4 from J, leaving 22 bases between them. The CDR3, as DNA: TGTGCCACTCGAGGGCAGGTTGGGTGGGGCACTGAAGCTTTCTTT. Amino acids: CATRGQVGWGTEAFF.

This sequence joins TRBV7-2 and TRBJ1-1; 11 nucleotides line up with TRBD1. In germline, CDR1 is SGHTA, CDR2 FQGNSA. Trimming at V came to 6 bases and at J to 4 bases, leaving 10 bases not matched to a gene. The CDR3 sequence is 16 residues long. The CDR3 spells CASRPPGQGVFTEAFF. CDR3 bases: TGTGCCAGCAGGCCCCCGGGACAGGGGGTTTTCACTGAAGCTTTCTTT.

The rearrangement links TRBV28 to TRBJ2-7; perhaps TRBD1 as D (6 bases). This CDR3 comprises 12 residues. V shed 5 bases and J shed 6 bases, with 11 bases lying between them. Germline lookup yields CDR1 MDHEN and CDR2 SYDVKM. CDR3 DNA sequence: TGTGCCAGCAGTGTCAGGGGAGCCGAGCAGTACTTC. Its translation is CASSVRGAEQYF.

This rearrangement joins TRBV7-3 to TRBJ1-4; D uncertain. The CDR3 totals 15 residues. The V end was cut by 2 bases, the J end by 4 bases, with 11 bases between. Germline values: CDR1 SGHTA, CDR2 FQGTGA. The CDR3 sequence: CASSLSGGVNEKLFF. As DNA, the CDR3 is TGTGCCAGCAGCTTATCGGGCGGCGTTAATGAAAAACTGTTTTTT.

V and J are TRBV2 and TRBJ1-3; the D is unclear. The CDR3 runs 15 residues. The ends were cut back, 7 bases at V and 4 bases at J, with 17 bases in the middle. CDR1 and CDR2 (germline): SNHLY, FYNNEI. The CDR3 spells CASTSLRGSGNTIYF. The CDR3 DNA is TGTGCCAGCACCTCACTGAGAGGGTCCGGAAACACCATATATTTT.